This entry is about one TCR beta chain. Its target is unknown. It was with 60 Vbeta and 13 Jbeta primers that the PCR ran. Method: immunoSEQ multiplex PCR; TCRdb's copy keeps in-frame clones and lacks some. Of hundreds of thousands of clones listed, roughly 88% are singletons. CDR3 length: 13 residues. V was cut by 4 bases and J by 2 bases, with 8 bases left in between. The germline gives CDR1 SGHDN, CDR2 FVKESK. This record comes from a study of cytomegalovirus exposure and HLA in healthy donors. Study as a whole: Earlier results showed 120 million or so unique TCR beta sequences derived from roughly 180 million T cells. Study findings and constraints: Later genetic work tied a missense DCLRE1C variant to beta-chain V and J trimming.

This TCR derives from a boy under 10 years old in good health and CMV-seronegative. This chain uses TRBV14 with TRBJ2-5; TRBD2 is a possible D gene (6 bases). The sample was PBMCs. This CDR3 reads CASSRDWQETQYF. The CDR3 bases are TGTGCCAGCAGCCGGGACTGGCAAGAGACCCAGTACTTC.